Listed here are 5 T cell receptor beta chains from one sample, sequenced in a study of T cells after yellow fever vaccination. TCRdb re-called the 5' RACE reads with MiXCR, one entry per CDR3 protein. The sample gives approximately 160,000 distinct CDR3 sequences, approximately 10% of which show up once; roughly 40% is in the top ten. Sequencing used CD8+ T cells sorted from PBMCs, obtained 45 days after the yellow fever booster vaccination. The receptors shown here come from a man younger than 30 who received the YFV17D yellow fever vaccine.

The genes are TRBV6-5 and TRBJ2-2, with no clear D. The V end lost 2 bases, the J end lost 6 bases, and 4 bases lay between the germline ends. The CDR3 extends over 12 amino acids. Germline CDR1 is MNHEY and CDR2 is SVGAGI. CDR3 nucleotide sequence: TGTGCCAGCAGTTACCACCCCGGGGAGCTGTTTTTT. Residues: CASSYHPGELFF.

This clonotype has just a few counts. The gene calls are TRBV27 and TRBJ1-1; no reliable D call. The CDR3 spans 15 residues. The V and J ends lost 1 base and 4 bases respectively, with 13 bases between them. Germline V lookup: CDR1 MNHEY, CDR2 SMNVEV (reference sequence). CDR3 loop: CASSLWAASLTEAFF. The CDR3 coding sequence is TGTGCCAGCAGTTTATGGGCAGCATCCCTCACTGAAGCTTTCTTT.

This clonotype was picked up many times. The genes are TRBV24-1 and TRBJ2-7, with TRBD1 matching over 7 bases. Per the germline V gene, CDR1 is KGHDR and CDR2 is SFDVKD. V trimming: 6 bases; J trimming: 5 bases; junction bases outside the gene matches: 6. This CDR3 contains 13 residues. CDR3 sequence reads: CATSSRGGDEQYF. As DNA, the CDR3 is TGTGCCACCAGTAGTCGAGGGGGCGACGAGCAGTACTTC.

This chain uses TRBV6-1 with TRBJ2-7, with TRBD2 matching over 14 bases. The germline gives CDR1 MNHNS, CDR2 SASEGT. This CDR3 is 16 amino acids long. With V trimmed by 5 bases and J by 2 bases, 5 bases remained unmatched. The chain's CDR3 is CASSPGTSGGAYEQYF. CDR3 sequence (DNA): TGTGCCAGCAGTCCTGGGACTAGCGGGGGAGCCTACGAGCAGTACTTC.

This clonotype has a handful of counts. The chain joins TRBV6-5 to TRBJ1-4; D not resolved. From germline, CDR1 is MNHEY and CDR2 SVGAGI. The ends were cut back, 7 bases at V and 7 bases at J, with 13 bases in the middle. The CDR3 totals 13 residues. CDR3 DNA: TGTGCCAGCACGCCCCGGGTTGGTGAAAAACTGTTTTTT. It translates to CASTPRVGEKLFF.